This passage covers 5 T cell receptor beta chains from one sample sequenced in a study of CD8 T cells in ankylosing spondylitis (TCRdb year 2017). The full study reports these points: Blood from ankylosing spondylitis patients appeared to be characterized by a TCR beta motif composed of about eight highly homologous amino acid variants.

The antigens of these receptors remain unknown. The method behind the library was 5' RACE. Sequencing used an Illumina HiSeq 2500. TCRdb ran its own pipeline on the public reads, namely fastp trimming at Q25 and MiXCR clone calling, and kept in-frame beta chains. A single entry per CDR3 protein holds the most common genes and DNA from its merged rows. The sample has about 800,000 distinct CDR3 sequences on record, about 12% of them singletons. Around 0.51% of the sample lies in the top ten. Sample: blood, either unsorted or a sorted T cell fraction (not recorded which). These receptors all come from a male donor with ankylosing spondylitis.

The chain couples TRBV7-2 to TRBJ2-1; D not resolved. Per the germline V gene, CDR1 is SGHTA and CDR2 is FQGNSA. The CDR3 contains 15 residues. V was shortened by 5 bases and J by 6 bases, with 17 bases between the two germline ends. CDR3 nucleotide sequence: TGTGCCAGCAGCCTAGAGGCTGTTCTCCTCAATGAGCAGTTCTTC. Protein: CASSLEAVLLNEQFF.

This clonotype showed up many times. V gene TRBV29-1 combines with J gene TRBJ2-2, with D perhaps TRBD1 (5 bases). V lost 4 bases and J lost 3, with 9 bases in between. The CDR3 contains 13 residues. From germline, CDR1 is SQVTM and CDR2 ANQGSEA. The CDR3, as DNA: TGCAGCGTTGGCAGGGTGGACACCGGGGAGCTGTTTTTT. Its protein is CSVGRVDTGELFF.

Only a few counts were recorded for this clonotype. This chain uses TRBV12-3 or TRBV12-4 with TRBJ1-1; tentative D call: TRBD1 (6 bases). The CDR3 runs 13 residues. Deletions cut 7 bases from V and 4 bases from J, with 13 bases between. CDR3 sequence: CASKSPGVTEAFF. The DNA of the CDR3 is TGTGCCAGCAAATCCCCAGGGGTCACTGAAGCTTTCTTT.

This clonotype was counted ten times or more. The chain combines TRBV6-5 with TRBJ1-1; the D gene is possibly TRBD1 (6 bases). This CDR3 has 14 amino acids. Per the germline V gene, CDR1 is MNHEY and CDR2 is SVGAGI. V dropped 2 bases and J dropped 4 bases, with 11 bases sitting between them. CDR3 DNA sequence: TGTGCCAGCAGTTACGGACAGCAACCCACTGAAGCTTTCTTT. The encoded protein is CASSYGQQPTEAFF.

In DNA form, the CDR3 reads TGCAGTACGACAGGGTTCGACGGCTACACCTTC. This codes for CSTTGFDGYTF. The chain joins TRBV20-1 to TRBJ1-2, with 7 bases fitting TRBD1. The CDR3 covers 11 residues. Losses at the gene ends were 8 bases for V and 8 bases for J; bases not matched to a gene: 8. Germline V gives CDR1 DFQATT, CDR2 SNEGSKA (reference sequence).